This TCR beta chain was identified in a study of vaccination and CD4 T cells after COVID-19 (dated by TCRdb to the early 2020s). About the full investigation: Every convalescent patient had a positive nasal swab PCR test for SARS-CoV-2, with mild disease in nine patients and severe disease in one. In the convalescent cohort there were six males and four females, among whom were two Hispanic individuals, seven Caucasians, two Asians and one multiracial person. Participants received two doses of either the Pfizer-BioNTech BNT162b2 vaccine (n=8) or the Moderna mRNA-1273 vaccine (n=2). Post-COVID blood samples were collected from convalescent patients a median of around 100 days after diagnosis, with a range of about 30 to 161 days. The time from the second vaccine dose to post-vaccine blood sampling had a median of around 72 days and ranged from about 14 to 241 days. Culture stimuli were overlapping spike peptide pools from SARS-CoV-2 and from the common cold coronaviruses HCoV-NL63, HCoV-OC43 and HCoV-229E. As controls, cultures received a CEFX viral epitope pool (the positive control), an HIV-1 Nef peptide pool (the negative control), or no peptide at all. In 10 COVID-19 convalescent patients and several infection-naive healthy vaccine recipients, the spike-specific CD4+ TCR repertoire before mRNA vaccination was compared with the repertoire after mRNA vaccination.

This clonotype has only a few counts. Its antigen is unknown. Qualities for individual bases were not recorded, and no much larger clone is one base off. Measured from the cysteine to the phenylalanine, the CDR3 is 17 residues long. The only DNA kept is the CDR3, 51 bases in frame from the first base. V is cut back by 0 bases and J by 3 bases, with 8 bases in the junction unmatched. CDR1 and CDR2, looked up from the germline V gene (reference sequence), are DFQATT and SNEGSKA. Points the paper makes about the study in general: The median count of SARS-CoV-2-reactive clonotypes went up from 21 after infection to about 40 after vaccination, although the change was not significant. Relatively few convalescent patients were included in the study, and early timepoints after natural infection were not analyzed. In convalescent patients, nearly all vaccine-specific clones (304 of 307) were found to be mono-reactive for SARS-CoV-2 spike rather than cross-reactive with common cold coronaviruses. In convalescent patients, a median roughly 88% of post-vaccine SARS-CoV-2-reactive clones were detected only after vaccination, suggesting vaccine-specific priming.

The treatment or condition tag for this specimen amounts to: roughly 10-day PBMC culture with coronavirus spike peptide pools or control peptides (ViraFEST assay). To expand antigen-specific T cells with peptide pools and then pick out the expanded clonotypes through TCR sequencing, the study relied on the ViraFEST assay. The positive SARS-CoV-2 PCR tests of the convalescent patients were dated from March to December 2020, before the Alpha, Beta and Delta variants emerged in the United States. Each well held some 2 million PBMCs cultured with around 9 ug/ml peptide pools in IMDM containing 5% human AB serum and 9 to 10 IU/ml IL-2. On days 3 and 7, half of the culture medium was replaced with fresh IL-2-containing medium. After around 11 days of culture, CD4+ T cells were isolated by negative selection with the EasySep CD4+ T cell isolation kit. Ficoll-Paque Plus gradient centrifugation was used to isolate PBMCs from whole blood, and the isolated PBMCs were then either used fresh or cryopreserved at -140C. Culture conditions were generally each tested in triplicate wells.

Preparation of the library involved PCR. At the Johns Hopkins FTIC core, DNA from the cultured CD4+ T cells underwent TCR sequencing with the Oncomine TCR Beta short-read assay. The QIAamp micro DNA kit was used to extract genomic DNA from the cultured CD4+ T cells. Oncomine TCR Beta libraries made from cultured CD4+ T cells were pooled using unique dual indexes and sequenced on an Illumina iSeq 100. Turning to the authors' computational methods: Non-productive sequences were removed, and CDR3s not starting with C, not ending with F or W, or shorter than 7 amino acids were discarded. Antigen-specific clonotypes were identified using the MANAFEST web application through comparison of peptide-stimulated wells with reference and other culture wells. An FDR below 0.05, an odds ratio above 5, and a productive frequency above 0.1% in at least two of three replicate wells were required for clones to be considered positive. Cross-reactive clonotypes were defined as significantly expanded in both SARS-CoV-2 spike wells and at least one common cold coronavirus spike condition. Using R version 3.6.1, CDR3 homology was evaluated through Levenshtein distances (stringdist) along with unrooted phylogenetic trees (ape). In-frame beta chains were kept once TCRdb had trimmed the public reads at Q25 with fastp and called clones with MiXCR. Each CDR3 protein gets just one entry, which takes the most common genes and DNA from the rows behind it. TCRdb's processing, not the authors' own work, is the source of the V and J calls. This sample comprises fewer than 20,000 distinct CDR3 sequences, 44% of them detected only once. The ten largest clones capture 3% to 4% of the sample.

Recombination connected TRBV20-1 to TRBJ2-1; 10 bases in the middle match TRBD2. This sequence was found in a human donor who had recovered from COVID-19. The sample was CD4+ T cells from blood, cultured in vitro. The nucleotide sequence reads TGCAGTGCTAGAGAGGGTCGAGCGGGAGGGGGCTACAATGAGCAGTTCTTC. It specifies CSAREGRAGGGYNEQFF.